This T cell receptor (beta chain) comes out of a study of blood T cell repertoires in COVID-19. Original processing notes: How many nucleated cells were present was estimated from reference gene primer amplification. Libraries were prepared by immunoSEQ multiplex PCR; TCRdb keeps only in-frame clonotypes and omits some of them. Clone size and V and J calls were adopted from that table, with D and trimming inferred from the DNA. The sample has about 320,000 clones, about 92% seen once; the top ten hold roughly 2.5%. Trimming pared 0 bases from V and 4 bases from J, leaving 18 bases between. This CDR3 comprises 17 residues. Germline V gives CDR1 SGHDN, CDR2 FVKESK. Cohorts were based on clinical histories the participants reported.

The chain joins TRBV14 to TRBJ1-1; D is unclear. Sequenced input: PBMCs or T cells enriched from blood (not recorded which). The source of this sequence is a man aged 55 to 69 who had recovered from COVID-19. CDR3 amino acids: CASSQEPGRLGSTEAFF. CDR3 in DNA: TGTGCCAGCAGCCAAGAACCGGGTCGCTTGGGGAGCACTGAAGCTTTCTTT.